The 3 T cell receptor beta chains below come from one sample, sequenced in a study of breast tumors, draining lymph nodes, adjacent tissues. Breast cancer patients provided tissue from their axillary draining lymph nodes. Each CDR3 protein gets one entry after TCRdb re-called the multiplex PCR reads with MiXCR. The sample has some 110,000 distinct CDR3 sequences, approximately 28% seen once. The sample taken for sequencing was axillary lymph node tissue. The source is a female donor with breast cancer. Some clones in this sample may be carry-over from other donors' samples.

A remark on this clonotype: A junction boundary mismatches the germline segment, possibly from a read error. The V call is TRBV7-7, the J call TRBJ2-7; tentative D call: TRBD2 (6 bases). This CDR3 contains 15 residues. In germline, CDR1 is SSHAT, CDR2 FNYEAQ (reference sequence). The CDR3 protein is CASSLAGGVHHEQYF. The CDR3 nucleotides are TGTGCTAGCAGCTTAGCAGGAGGGGTTCATCACGAGCAGTACTTC.

This clonotype was seen at least ten times. The chain couples TRBV2 to TRBJ2-4; 9 bases map to TRBD1. Trimming at V came to 9 bases and at J to 5 bases, leaving 5 bases not matched to a gene. Germline CDR1 SNHLY, CDR2 FYNNEI. This CDR3 region has 13 residues. The CDR3 sequence: CARAGQGQNIQYF. The CDR3 DNA is TGTGCCAGGGCGGGACAGGGTCAAAACATTCAGTACTTC. Supplemented by reference TRBV2 and TRBJ2-4, the full variable domain reads EPEVTQTPSHQVTQMGQEVILRCVPISNHLYFYWYRQILGQKVEFLVSFYNNEISEKSEIFDDQFSVERPDGSNFTLKIRSTKLEDSAMYFCARAGQGQNIQYFGAGTRLSVL.

This clonotype showed up many times. The CDR3 DNA follows: TGCAGTGCCCACTGGAGGTACTCCTACGAGCAGTACTTC. Translation: CSAHWRYSYEQYF. V usage is TRBV20-1 and J usage is TRBJ2-7, with D possibly TRBD2 on 5 matching bases. In germline, CDR1 is DFQATT, CDR2 SNEGSKA (reference sequence). The CDR3 runs to 13 residues. Trimming removed 6 bases from V and 0 bases from J, with 12 bases in between.